This TCR beta chain is drawn from a study of shared clonotypes between healthy human individuals. Findings and limits, study-wide: Across subsets, estimated richness was generally greater for naive than for memory populations.

This clone was detected only a few times. The target antigen is unknown. V shed 5 bases and J shed 8 bases, with 12 bases lying between them. CDR1 and CDR2 (germline): MDHEN, SYDVKM. CDR3 length: 12 amino acids. Partitioning of CD4+ cells yielded a CD45RA+ naive subset and a CD45RA-negative memory subset. Every immunoSEQ plate was one replicate of a subset's evenly spread DNA. Method: immunoSEQ multiplex PCR; TCRdb's copy keeps in-frame clones and lacks some. This table holds 950,000 to 1,100,000 clones, about four fifths found once. The J gene is TRBJ1-2, the V gene TRBV28, with D perhaps TRBD1 (6 bases). Sequencing was performed on memory CD4+ T cells from PBMCs. This sample's subset: CD45RA-negative fraction. The clonotype comes from a man in his late teens or twenties in good health. Some clones in this sample may be carry-over from other donors' samples. Here the CDR3 DNA reads TGTGCCAGCAGTGCCTTGACAGGAGGCTACACCTTC. Protein product: CASSALTGGYTF.